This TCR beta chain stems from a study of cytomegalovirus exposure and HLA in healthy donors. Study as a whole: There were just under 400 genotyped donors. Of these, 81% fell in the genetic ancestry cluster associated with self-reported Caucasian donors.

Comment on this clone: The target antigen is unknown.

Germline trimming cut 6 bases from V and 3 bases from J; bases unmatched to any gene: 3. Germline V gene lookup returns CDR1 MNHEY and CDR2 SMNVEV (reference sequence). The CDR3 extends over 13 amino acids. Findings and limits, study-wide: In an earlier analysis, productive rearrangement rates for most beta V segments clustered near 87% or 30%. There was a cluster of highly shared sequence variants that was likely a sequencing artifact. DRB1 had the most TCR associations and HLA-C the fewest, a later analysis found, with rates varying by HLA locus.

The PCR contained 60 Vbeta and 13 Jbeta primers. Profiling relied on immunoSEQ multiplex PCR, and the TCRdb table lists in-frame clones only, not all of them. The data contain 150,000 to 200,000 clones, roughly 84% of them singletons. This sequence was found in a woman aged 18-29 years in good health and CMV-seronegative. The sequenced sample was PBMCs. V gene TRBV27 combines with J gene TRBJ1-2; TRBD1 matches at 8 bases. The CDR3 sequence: CASRPTGDYGYTF. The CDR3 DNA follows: TGTGCCAGCAGACCGACAGGGGACTATGGCTACACCTTC.